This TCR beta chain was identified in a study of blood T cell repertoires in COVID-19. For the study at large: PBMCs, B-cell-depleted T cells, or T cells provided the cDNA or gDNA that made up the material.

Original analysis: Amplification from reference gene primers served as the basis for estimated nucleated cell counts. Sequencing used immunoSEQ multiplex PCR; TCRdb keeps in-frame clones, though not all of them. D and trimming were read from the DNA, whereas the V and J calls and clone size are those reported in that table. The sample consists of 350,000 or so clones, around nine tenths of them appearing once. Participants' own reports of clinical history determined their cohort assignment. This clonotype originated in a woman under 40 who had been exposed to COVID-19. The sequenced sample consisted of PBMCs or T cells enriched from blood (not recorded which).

As DNA, the CDR3 is TGTGCCAGCAGCCAAGAGGGCAGTCGTCCAGAGTACTTC. It encodes CASSQEGSRPEYF. The chain joins TRBV3-1 (or the pseudogene TRBV3-2) to TRBJ2-7; no definite D call. V was clipped by 0 bases and J by 11 bases, with 14 bases between them. The CDR3 is 13 amino acids. The germline V gene has CDR1 LGHDT and CDR2 YNNKEL (reference sequence).